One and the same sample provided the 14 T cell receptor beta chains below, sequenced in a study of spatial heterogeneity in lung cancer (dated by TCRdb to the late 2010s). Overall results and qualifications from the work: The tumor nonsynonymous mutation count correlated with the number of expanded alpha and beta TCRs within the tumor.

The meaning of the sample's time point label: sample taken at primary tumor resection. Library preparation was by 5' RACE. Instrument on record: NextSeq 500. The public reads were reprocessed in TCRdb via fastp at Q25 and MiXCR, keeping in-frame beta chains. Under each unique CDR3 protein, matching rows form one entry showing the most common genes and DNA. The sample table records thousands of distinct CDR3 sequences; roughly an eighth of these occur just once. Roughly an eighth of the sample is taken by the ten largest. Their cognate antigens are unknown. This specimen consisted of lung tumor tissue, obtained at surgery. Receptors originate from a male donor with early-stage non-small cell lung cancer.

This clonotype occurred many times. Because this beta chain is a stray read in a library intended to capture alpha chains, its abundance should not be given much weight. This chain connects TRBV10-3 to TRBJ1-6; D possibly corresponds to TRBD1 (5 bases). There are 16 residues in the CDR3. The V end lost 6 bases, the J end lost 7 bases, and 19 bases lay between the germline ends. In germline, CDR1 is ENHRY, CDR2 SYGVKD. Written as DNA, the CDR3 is TGTGCCATCAGAGAGACAGACGGAACTACCAATTCACCCCTCCACTTT. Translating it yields CAIRETDGTTNSPLHF.

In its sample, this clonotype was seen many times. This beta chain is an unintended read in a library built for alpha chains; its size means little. The CDR3 nucleotides read TGTGCCTGGAGTGTACGGGGACAGGGGCCCTCTAACTATGGCTACACCTTC. Residues: CAWSVRGQGPSNYGYTF. J is TRBJ1-2 and V is TRBV30, with 10 positions matching TRBD1. V was pared by 0 bases and J by 0 bases, with 7 bases of the junction left unmatched. CDR1 and CDR2 (germline): GTSNPN, SVGIG (reference sequence). The CDR3 loop spans 17 amino acids.

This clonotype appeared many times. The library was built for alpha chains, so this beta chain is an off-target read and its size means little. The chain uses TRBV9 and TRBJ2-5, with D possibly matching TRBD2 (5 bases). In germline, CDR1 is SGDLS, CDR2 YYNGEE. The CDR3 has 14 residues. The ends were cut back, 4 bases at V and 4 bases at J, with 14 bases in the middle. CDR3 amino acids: CASSRGSAVETQYF. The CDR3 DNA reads TGTGCCAGCAGCCGGGGTTCGGCTGTAGAGACCCAGTACTTC.

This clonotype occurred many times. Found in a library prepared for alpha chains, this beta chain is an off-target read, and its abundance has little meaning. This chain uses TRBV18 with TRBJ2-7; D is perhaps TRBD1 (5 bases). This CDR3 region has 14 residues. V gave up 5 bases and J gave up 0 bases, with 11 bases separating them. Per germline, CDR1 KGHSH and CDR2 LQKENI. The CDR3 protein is CASSEIQDSYEQYF. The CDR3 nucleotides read TGTGCCAGCTCAGAAATACAGGACTCCTACGAGCAGTACTTC.

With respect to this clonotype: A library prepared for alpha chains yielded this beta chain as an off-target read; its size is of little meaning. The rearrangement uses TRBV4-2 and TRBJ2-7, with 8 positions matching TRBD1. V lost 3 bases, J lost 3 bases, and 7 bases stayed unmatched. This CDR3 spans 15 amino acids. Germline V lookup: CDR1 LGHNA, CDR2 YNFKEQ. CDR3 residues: CASSQAQGVLYEQYF. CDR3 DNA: TGTGCCAGCAGCCAGGCACAGGGGGTTCTCTACGAGCAGTACTTC.

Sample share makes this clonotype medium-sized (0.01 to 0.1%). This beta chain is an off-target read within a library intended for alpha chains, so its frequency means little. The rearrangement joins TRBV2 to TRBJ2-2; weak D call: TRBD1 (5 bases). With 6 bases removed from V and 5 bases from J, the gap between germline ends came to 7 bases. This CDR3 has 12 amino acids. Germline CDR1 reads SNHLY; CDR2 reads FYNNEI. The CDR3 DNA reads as TGTGCCAGCAGGGGGCTTACCGGGGAGCTGTTTTTT. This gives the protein CASRGLTGELFF.

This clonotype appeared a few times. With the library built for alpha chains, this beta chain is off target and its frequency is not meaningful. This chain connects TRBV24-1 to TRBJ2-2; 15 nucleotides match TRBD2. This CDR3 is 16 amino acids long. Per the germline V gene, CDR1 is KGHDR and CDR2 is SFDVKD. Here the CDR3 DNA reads TGTGCACTAACCGGACTAGCGGGAGGGCCGTTCGGGGAGCTGTTTTTT. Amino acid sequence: CALTGLAGGPFGELFF.

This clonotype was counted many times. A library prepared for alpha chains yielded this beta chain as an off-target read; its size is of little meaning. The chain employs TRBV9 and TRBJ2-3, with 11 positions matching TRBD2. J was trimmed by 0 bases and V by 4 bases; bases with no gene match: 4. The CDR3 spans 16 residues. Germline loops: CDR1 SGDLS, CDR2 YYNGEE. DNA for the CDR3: TGTGCCAGCAGCTGGGTAGCGGGAGGGAGCACAGATACGCAGTATTTT. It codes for CASSWVAGGSTDTQYF.

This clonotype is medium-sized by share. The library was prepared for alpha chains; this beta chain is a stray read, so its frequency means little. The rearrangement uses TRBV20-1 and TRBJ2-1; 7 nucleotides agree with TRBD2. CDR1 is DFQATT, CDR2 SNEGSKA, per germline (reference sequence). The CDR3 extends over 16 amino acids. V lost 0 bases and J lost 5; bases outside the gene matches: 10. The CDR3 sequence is CSARDRAGLGNNEQFF. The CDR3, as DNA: TGCAGTGCTAGAGACCGAGCGGGACTGGGGAACAATGAGCAGTTCTTC.

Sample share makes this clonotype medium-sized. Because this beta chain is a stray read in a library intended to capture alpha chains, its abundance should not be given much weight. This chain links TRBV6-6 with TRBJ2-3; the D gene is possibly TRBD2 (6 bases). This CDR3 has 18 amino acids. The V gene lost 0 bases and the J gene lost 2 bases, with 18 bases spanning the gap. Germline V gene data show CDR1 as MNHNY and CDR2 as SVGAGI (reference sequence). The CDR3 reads CASSYSTRSGTTTDTQYF. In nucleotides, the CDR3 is TGTGCCAGCAGTTACTCGACCCGTAGCGGAACGACCACAGATACGCAGTATTTT.

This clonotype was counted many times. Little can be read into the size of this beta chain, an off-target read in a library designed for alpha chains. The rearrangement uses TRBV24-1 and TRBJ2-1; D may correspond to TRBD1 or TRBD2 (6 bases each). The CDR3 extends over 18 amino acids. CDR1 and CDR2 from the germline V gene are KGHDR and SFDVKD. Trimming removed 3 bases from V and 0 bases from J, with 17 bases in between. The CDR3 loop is CATSDRGSGLSSYNEQFF. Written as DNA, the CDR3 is TGTGCCACCAGTGATAGGGGGAGCGGGCTAAGCTCCTACAATGAGCAGTTCTTC.

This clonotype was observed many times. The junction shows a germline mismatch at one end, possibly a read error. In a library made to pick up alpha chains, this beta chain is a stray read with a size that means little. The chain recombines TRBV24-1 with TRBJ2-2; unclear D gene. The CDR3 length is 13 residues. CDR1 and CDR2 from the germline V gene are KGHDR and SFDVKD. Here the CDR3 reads CATRDLNTGELFF. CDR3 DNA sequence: TGTGCCACCAGGGATTTGAACACCGGGGAGCTGTTTTTT.

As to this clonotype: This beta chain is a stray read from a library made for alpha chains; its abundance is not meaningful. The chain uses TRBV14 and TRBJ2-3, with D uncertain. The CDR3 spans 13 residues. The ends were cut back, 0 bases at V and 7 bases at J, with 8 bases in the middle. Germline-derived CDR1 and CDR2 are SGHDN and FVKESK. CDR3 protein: CASSQDLMNTQYF. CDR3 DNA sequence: TGTGCCAGCAGCCAAGATCTTATGAATACGCAGTATTTT.

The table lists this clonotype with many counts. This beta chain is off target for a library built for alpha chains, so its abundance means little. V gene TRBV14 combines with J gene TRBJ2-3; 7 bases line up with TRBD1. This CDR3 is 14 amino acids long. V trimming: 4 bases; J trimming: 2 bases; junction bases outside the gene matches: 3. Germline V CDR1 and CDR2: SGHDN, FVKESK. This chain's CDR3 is CASSRGQHTDTQYF. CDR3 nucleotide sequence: TGTGCCAGCAGCCGGGGACAGCACACAGATACGCAGTATTTT. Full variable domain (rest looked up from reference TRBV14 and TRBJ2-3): EAGVTQFPSHSVIEKGQTVTLRCDPISGHDNLYWYRRVMGKEIKFLLHFVKESKQDESGMPNNRFLAERTGGTYSTLKVQPAELEDSGVYFCASSRGQHTDTQYFGPGTRLTVL.